This T cell receptor beta chain is from a study of response to subunit inactivated influenza vaccine. Overall study results and limits: Only a handful of new T cells, the authors suggested, are recruited with each seasonal influenza vaccination.

For this clonotype: Its cognate antigen is unknown.

From the RT-PCR reads, TCRdb called clonotypes with MiXCR, one entry per CDR3 protein. Here the sample spans about 780,000 distinct CDR3 sequences, about 18% being singletons. The TCR originated in a man aged 50-60 years who received an inactivated influenza vaccine. The material was PBMCs from blood, obtained approximately 5 days after vaccination.

The CDR3 region is CASSLGGGPMNTGELFF. The DNA for the CDR3 is TGTGCCAGCAGCTTGGGCGGGGGGCCAATGAACACCGGGGAGCTGTTTTTT. The J gene is TRBJ2-2, the V gene TRBV11-3, with 8 bases fitting TRBD2. The CDR3 is made up of 17 amino acids. Germline CDR1 is SGHNT and CDR2 is YENEEA. Trimming took 3 bases from V and 1 from J; bases not matched to a gene: 7. The full variable domain, its missing parts supplied by reference TRBV11-3 and TRBJ2-2, is EAGVVQSPRYKIIEKKQPVAFWCNPISGHNTLYWYLQNLGQGPELLIRYENEEAVDDSQLPKDRFSAERLKGVDSTLKIQPAELGDSAVYLCASSLGGGPMNTGELFFGEGSRLTVL.